These 27 T cell receptor beta chains originate from one sample sequenced in a study of T cells in Graves' hyperthyroidism and ophthalmopathy. Amplification of TCR beta CDR3 regions was performed using RNA transcripts as template. When the TCR CDR3 underwent first-round RT-PCR, the HTBI primer set was used. One entry per CDR3 protein results from TCRdb running MiXCR on the multiplex PCR reads. The sample has under 350,000 distinct CDR3 sequences; 15% to 20% are singletons. Sequencing input: blood. The receptors come from a woman aged 55-69 years with Graves' ophthalmopathy.

This clonotype was observed many times. The J gene is TRBJ2-2, the V gene TRBV28; D is undetermined. V lost 4 bases, J lost 1 base, and 7 bases lay in between. The length of the CDR3 is 14 residues. The germline CDR1 and CDR2 sequences are MDHEN and SYDVKM. The CDR3 nucleotides are TGTGCCAGCAGTTCGGACCAGAACACCGGGGAGCTGTTTTTT. Protein sequence: CASSSDQNTGELFF.

This clonotype was seen ten or more times. The rearrangement uses TRBV6-2 or TRBV6-3 and TRBJ1-5; no clear D. Per the germline V gene, CDR1 is MNHEY and CDR2 is SVGEGT. The V gene lost 8 bases and the J gene lost 3 bases, with 8 bases spanning the gap. This CDR3 comprises 12 residues. The CDR3, as DNA: TGTGCCAGCGGTTGGACCAATCAGCCCCAGCATTTT. Translated: CASGWTNQPQHF.

This clonotype was seen ten or more times. The rearrangement joins TRBV18 to TRBJ2-3, with D maybe TRBD2 (5 bases). V lost 3 bases and J lost 3, with 13 bases in between. The CDR3 contains 15 residues. The V gene's germline CDR1 is KGHSH and CDR2 LQKENI. CDR3: CASSPWEFPTDTQYF. The CDR3 DNA sequence: TGTGCCAGCTCACCTTGGGAGTTTCCGACAGATACGCAGTATTTT.

This clonotype showed up many times. This chain's CDR3 is CSVVDRGLGNTIYF. In DNA, the CDR3 is TGCAGCGTTGTGGACAGGGGGCTTGGAAACACCATATATTTT. V is TRBV29-1 and J is TRBJ1-3, with 11 bases matching TRBD1. Trimming removed 4 bases from V and 3 bases from J; junction bases left unmatched: 2. Germline-derived CDR1 and CDR2 are SQVTM and ANQGSEA. The CDR3 extends over 14 amino acids.

This clonotype was detected ten times or more. The junction departs from germline at one end; a sequencing error may be responsible. The chain recombines TRBV12-3 or TRBV12-4 with TRBJ1-1; possibly TRBD1 for D (6 bases). This CDR3 region has 13 residues. CDR3: CASSLGGNTEAFF. DNA for the CDR3: TGTGCCAGCAGCTTAGGGGGGAACACTGAAGCTTTCTTT.

This clonotype was seen at least ten times. This sequence joins TRBV7-2 and TRBJ1-4, with 11 bases that match TRBD1. The CDR3 runs 14 residues. Per germline, CDR1 SGHTA and CDR2 FQGNSA. With 5 bases clipped from V and 7 bases from J, the junction kept 3 bases outside the gene matches. CDR3 sequence (DNA): TGTGCCAGCAGCCCCGGGACAGGGGGTGAAAAACTGTTTTTT. Its protein is CASSPGTGGEKLFF. Using reference TRBV7-2 and TRBJ1-4 for the parts outside the CDR3, the full variable domain is GAGVSQSPSNKVTEKGKDVELRCDPISGHTALYWYRQSLGQGLEFLIYFQGNSAPDKSGLPSDRFSAERTGGSVSTLTIQRTQQEDSAVYLCASSPGTGGEKLFFGSGTQLSVL.

This clonotype has ten or more counts. The CDR3: CASSLVGLTGGVRNNSPLHF. The CDR3 nucleotides are TGTGCCAGCAGCTTAGTTGGGTTGACAGGGGGCGTTCGGAATAATTCACCCCTCCACTTT. The rearrangement uses TRBV7-2 and TRBJ1-6; 10 nucleotides agree with TRBD1. The CDR3 totals 20 residues. Germline CDR1 reads SGHTA; CDR2 reads FQGNSA. Germline trimming cut 1 base from V and 5 bases from J; bases unmatched to any gene: 14. The whole variable domain, remainder taken from reference TRBV7-2 and TRBJ1-6, is GAGVSQSPSNKVTEKGKDVELRCDPISGHTALYWYRQSLGQGLEFLIYFQGNSAPDKSGLPSDRFSAERTGGSVSTLTIQRTQQEDSAVYLCASSLVGLTGGVRNNSPLHFGNGTRLTVT.

The chain recombines TRBV19 with TRBJ2-3, with TRBD1 matching 7 bases. The CDR3 is 15 amino acids. Germline values: CDR1 LNHDA, CDR2 SQIVND (reference sequence). V dropped 2 bases and J dropped 5; count of bases not matched to a gene: 7. CDR3 nucleotides: TGTGCCAGTAGTATACGAGGGACAGTCAGAGATACGCAGTATTTT. Translated, it gives CASSIRGTVRDTQYF.

This clonotype was found many times. The genes are TRBV5-5 and TRBJ2-7; perhaps TRBD1 as D (6 bases). Germline lookup yields CDR1 SGHKS and CDR2 YYEKEE (reference sequence). CDR3 size: 15 residues. Trimming stripped 7 bases from V and 3 bases from J, with 20 bases between. The chain's CDR3 is CASSSLPGQGYEQYF. CDR3 bases: TGTGCCAGCTCCTCCCTTCCGGGACAAGGCTACGAGCAGTACTTC.

This clonotype showed up many times. The chain couples TRBV20-1 to TRBJ2-7; 10 bases are shared with TRBD1. Germline V lookup: CDR1 DFQATT, CDR2 SNEGSKA (reference sequence). V was clipped by 3 bases and J by 4 bases; unmatched bases: 9. The CDR3 loop spans 15 amino acids. This chain's CDR3 is CSARDDRDRGYEQYF. CDR3 sequence (DNA): TGCAGTGCTAGGGACGACCGGGACAGGGGTTACGAGCAGTACTTC.

This clonotype was seen ten or more times. The chain links TRBV18 to TRBJ1-4; 7 bases are shared with TRBD1. Germline V gives CDR1 KGHSH, CDR2 LQKENI. The ends lost 3 bases at V and 12 bases at J; junction bases unmatched: 7. This CDR3 comprises 13 residues. The CDR3 bases are TGTGCCAGCTCACCGCCTGACAGGGCTCAACTGTTTTTT. It is translated as CASSPPDRAQLFF.

This clonotype was seen ten or more times. The V gene is TRBV5-8, the J gene TRBJ1-4; no firm D call. Trimming removed 0 bases from V and 5 bases from J, with 11 bases in between. In germline, CDR1 is SGHTS, CDR2 YDEGEE. The CDR3 is made up of 15 amino acids. CDR3 region: CASSLGASSNEKLFF. In nucleotides, the CDR3 is TGTGCCAGCAGCTTGGGGGCGTCCTCCAATGAAAAACTGTTTTTT.

This clonotype showed up many times. V usage is TRBV7-2 and J usage is TRBJ2-7; 8 nucleotides line up with TRBD2. V dropped 2 bases and J dropped 7; count of bases not matched to a gene: 4. CDR1 is SGHTA and CDR2 is FQGNSA in the germline V gene. The CDR3 totals 13 residues. The chain's CDR3 is CASSLPGGGEQYF. CDR3 coding DNA: TGTGCCAGCAGCTTACCGGGGGGGGGGGAGCAGTACTTC.

This clonotype was observed many times. The junction and the germline gene differ at one end; a read error may be behind it. The V and J genes are TRBV7-2 and TRBJ2-5, with 10 bases lining up with TRBD2. The germline gives CDR1 SGHTA, CDR2 FQGNSA. The CDR3 sequence is 14 residues long. The CDR3 DNA follows: TGTGCCAGCAGCTTAGGGGCTAGCGGGAGTCAATGGCACTTC. It specifies CASSLGASGSQWHF.

Many counts were recorded for this clonotype. The chain carries TRBV20-1 and TRBJ2-7; possibly TRBD2 for D (6 bases). V dropped 3 bases and J dropped 1 base, with 22 bases sitting between them. Looked up from germline, CDR1 is DFQATT and CDR2 is SNEGSKA (reference sequence). The CDR3 sequence is 17 residues long. The CDR3: CSASSTGRGKRSYEQYF. CDR3 coding DNA: TGCAGTGCTAGCTCCACGGGGCGGGGTAAAAGGTCCTACGAGCAGTACTTC.

In its sample, this clonotype was seen many times. The V gene is TRBV20-1, the J gene TRBJ2-1, with 8 positions matching TRBD2. The germline V gene encodes CDR1 DFQATT and CDR2 SNEGSKA (reference sequence). The CDR3 is 15 residues long. V dropped 6 bases and J dropped 6; count of bases not matched to a gene: 13. This chain's CDR3 is CSAPVRGLGFNEQFF. CDR3 sequence (DNA): TGCAGTGCGCCGGTTCGGGGACTAGGCTTCAATGAGCAGTTCTTC.

The chain joins TRBV6-1 to TRBJ2-4, with D unclear. V was shortened by 7 bases and J by 11 bases, with 15 bases between the two germline ends. Germline V gene sequence: CDR1 MNHNS, CDR2 SASEGT. The CDR3 covers 12 residues. This chain's CDR3 is CASKTDGWVQYF. The CDR3 nucleotides read TGTGCCAGCAAAACAGATGGGTGGGTTCAGTACTTC.

This clonotype was picked up a small number of times. V is TRBV13 and J is TRBJ2-7, with TRBD1 identical over 8 bases. The CDR3 has 15 residues. Germline V lookup: CDR1 PRHDT, CDR2 FYEKMQ (reference sequence). The V gene end was trimmed by 5 bases and the J gene end by 4 bases; junction bases not matched to a gene: 10. The DNA of the CDR3 is TGTGCCAGCAGCCCGGTCGGTGGACAGGGTTACGAGCAGTACTTC. It encodes CASSPVGGQGYEQYF.

This clonotype has at least ten counts. The chain is built from TRBV6-2 or TRBV6-3 and TRBJ2-7, with 10 bases aligning to TRBD1. Germline V gene data show CDR1 as MNHEY and CDR2 as SVGEGT. This CDR3 contains 17 residues. V was clipped by 0 bases and J by 5 bases; unmatched bases: 10. CDR3 bases: TGTGCCAGCAGTTACTCCTTTCCGGGACAGGGGAACAACGAGCAGTACTTC. Protein sequence: CASSYSFPGQGNNEQYF.

A few counts support this clonotype. This chain connects TRBV3-1 to TRBJ2-2; possible D gene TRBD1, 6 bases. CDR3 length equals 14 residues. Germline V gene lookup returns CDR1 LGHDT and CDR2 YNNKEL (reference sequence). The V gene lost 7 bases and the J gene lost 7 bases, with 16 bases spanning the gap. CDR3 loop: CASIDTGQGGELFF. The CDR3 region has the DNA TGTGCCAGCATCGATACAGGGCAGGGCGGGGAGCTGTTTTTT.

This clonotype was seen a handful of times. This chain uses TRBV6-1 with TRBJ1-5; the D gene is possibly TRBD1 (5 bases). The CDR3 has 14 residues. CDR1 is MNHNS and CDR2 is SASEGT in the germline V gene. Trimming removed 6 bases at V and 1 base at J, with 10 bases between. CDR3 sequence reads: CASRWDSSNQPQHF. CDR3 bases: TGTGCCAGCAGATGGGACTCCAGCAATCAGCCCCAGCATTTT.

In the case of this clonotype: This may be a read error: a much more frequent sequence differs by one nucleotide. The chain combines TRBV27 with TRBJ2-7; TRBD1 or TRBD2 may be the D gene (5 bases each). This CDR3 comprises 15 residues. Per the germline V gene, CDR1 is MNHEY and CDR2 is SMNVEV (reference sequence). V was clipped by 10 bases and J by 1 base, with 20 bases between them. The CDR3 sequence: CATQRPSGRSYEQYF. As DNA, the CDR3 is TGTGCCACCCAAAGACCCTCAGGGAGATCCTACGAGCAGTACTTC.

The rearrangement links TRBV6-1 to TRBJ1-5; D gene ambiguous. The CDR3 covers 13 residues. The germline V gene encodes CDR1 MNHNS and CDR2 SASEGT. V shed 8 bases and J shed 1 base, with 9 bases lying between them. CDR3 nucleotides: TGTGCCAGCCGCGGAGAGAGCAATCAGCCCCAGCATTTT. Translating gives CASRGESNQPQHF.

This clonotype was picked up many times. This CDR3 is CASGAFVTEAFF. The CDR3 nucleotides are TGTGCCAGTGGGGCATTTGTAACTGAAGCTTTCTTT. This rearrangement joins TRBV19 to TRBJ1-1; maybe TRBD1 (5 bases). Germline-derived CDR1 and CDR2 are LNHDA and SQIVND (reference sequence). V lost 8 bases, J lost 5 bases, and 12 bases lay in between. The CDR3 totals 12 residues. Drawing the rest from reference TRBV19 and TRBJ1-1, the complete variable domain is DGGITQSPKYLFRKEGQNVTLSCEQNLNHDAMYWYRQDPGQGLRLIYYSQIVNDFQKGDIAEGYSVSREKKESFPLTVTSAQKNPTAFYLCASGAFVTEAFFGQGTRLTVV.

The sample holds many counts of this clonotype. This chain connects TRBV5-8 to TRBJ2-3, with TRBD2 matching 8 bases. The germline V gene has CDR1 SGHTS and CDR2 YDEGEE. The CDR3 consists of 16 residues. Trimming removed 1 base from V and 1 base from J; junction bases left unmatched: 5. The CDR3 spells CASSLRSGGGTDTQYF. The DNA of the CDR3 is TGTGCCAGCAGCTTGCGGAGCGGGGGTGGCACAGATACGCAGTATTTT.

This clonotype was detected many times. The chain recombines TRBV12-3 or TRBV12-4 with TRBJ2-3; the D gene is possibly TRBD2 (6 bases). V lost 6 bases and J 2 bases, leaving 15 bases between the germline ends. This CDR3 is built from 15 residues. The CDR3 region has the DNA TGTGCCAGCAGCCCGGGACTCGGCGTCACAGATACGCAGTATTTT. Protein sequence: CASSPGLGVTDTQYF.

This clonotype was picked up a small number of times. The chain has TRBV29-1 and TRBJ2-6; D gene ambiguous. CDR3 length equals 14 residues. Trimming stripped 4 bases from V and 1 base from J, with 8 bases between. The germline V gene has CDR1 SQVTM and CDR2 ANQGSEA. The chain's CDR3 is CSVVLQSGANVLTF. CDR3 coding DNA: TGCAGCGTTGTGTTACAGTCTGGGGCCAACGTCCTGACTTTC.